Listed here are 10 T cell receptor beta chains from one sample, sequenced in a study of blood T cell repertoires in COVID-19. The data were produced by immunoSEQ multiplex PCR, yet TCRdb's version contains in-frame clones alone and is incomplete. The data contain a few hundred thousand clones, 70% to 85% of them singletons. Sequences were obtained from peripheral blood. The receptor source for this set is a human donor in a cohort sampled during active COVID-19.

V gene TRBV28 combines with J gene TRBJ2-3; D may be TRBD2 (6 bases). The CDR3 is 17 residues long. The V gene lost 3 bases and the J gene lost 0 bases, with 16 bases spanning the gap. CDR1 and CDR2 (germline): MDHEN, SYDVKM. The chain's CDR3 is CASSFTGGMLSTDTQYF. In DNA, the CDR3 is TGTGCCAGCAGTTTTACGGGCGGGATGTTGAGCACAGATACGCAGTATTTT.

This chain joins TRBV2 and TRBJ1-6, with D perhaps matching TRBD1 (6 bases). V was clipped by 7 bases and J by 7 bases, with 17 bases between them. Looked up from germline, CDR1 is SNHLY and CDR2 is FYNNEI. The CDR3 length is 15 residues. CDR3 sequence (DNA): TGTGCCAGCAAGGAGGAGGCCACAGGGAATTCACCCCTCCACTTT. This codes for CASKEEATGNSPLHF.

The chain joins TRBV12-3 or TRBV12-4 to TRBJ2-7, with D tentatively TRBD2 (5 bases). CDR3 length equals 13 residues. The V gene lost 3 bases and the J gene lost 4 bases, with 10 bases spanning the gap. CDR3 DNA: TGTGCCAGCAGTTTGGGCACTAGGTACGAGCAGTACTTC. As protein: CASSLGTRYEQYF.

The chain has TRBV10-2 and TRBJ1-6; D may be TRBD1 (6 bases). V gave up 9 bases and J gave up 7 bases, with 13 bases separating them. Germline CDR1 is WSHSY and CDR2 is SAAADI. The CDR3 length is 13 residues. CDR3 region: CASHGQPNSPLHF. CDR3 sequence (DNA): TGCGCCAGTCATGGACAGCCGAATTCACCCCTCCACTTT.

The V gene is TRBV27, the J gene TRBJ2-5; a weak D match, TRBD1 (6 bases). The V gene lost 3 bases and the J gene lost 7 bases, with 6 bases spanning the gap. Germline loops: CDR1 MNHEY, CDR2 SMNVEV (reference sequence). There are 11 residues in the CDR3. The DNA for the CDR3 is TGTGCCAGCAGTTTCAGGGGGACCCAGTACTTC. Translation: CASSFRGTQYF.

The chain couples TRBV19 to TRBJ2-5, with D tentatively TRBD2 (6 bases). CDR3 length equals 14 residues. V was shortened by 9 bases and J by 5 bases, with 19 bases between the two germline ends. Germline V gene lookup returns CDR1 LNHDA and CDR2 SQIVND (reference sequence). In DNA form, the CDR3 reads TGTGCCAGCCGAAAGGAGCAGGGAGGCGAGACCCAGTACTTC. It is translated as CASRKEQGGETQYF.

The chain employs TRBV24-1 and TRBJ2-7, with a weak D call TRBD2 (6 bases). This CDR3 comprises 19 residues. V lost 2 bases and J 3 bases, leaving 25 bases between the germline ends. Germline-derived CDR1 and CDR2 are KGHDR and SFDVKD. CDR3 bases: TGTGCCACCAGTGATTCCGGAGGGAAGGGCAGAGCGGCCATCTACGAGCAGTACTTC. Its protein product is CATSDSGGKGRAAIYEQYF.

This sequence joins TRBV9 and TRBJ2-5; no clear D. CDR3 size: 13 residues. Germline assignment: CDR1 SGDLS and CDR2 YYNGEE. Trimming removed 0 bases from V and 1 base from J, with 4 bases in between. This CDR3 reads CASSVASQETQYF. The CDR3 DNA follows: TGTGCCAGCAGCGTAGCCAGCCAAGAGACCCAGTACTTC.

V usage is TRBV18 and J usage is TRBJ1-2; 8 nucleotides line up with TRBD1. The germline V gene has CDR1 KGHSH and CDR2 LQKENI. The J segment lost 5 bases and the V segment lost 4 bases, leaving 6 bases of the junction unmatched. CDR3 length: 14 amino acids. Written as DNA, the CDR3 is TGTGCCAGCTCACTGACAGGGGAGAGGTATGGCTACACCTTC. Amino acids: CASSLTGERYGYTF.

The gene calls are TRBV11-2 and TRBJ2-3; D is possibly TRBD1 (5 bases). V lost 1 base and J 8 bases, leaving 13 bases between the germline ends. The CDR3 has 14 amino acids. Germline-derived CDR1 and CDR2 are SGHAT and FQNNGV. Here the CDR3 DNA reads TGTGCCAGCAGCTTAGCCCTTCATGGGGCTACGCAGTATTTT. It translates to CASSLALHGATQYF.